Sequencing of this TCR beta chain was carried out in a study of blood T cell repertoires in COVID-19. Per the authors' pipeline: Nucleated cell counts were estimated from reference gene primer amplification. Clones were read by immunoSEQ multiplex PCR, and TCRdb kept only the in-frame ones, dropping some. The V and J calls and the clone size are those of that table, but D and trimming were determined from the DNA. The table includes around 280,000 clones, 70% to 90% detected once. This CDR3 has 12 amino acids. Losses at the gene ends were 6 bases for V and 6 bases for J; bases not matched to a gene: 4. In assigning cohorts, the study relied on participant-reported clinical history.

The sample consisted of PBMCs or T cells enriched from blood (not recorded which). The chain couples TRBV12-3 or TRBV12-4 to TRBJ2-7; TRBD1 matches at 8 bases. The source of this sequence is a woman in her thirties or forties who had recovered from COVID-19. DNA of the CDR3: TGTGCCAGCAGACAGGGGGTTGGCGAGCAGTACTTC. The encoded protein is CASRQGVGEQYF.